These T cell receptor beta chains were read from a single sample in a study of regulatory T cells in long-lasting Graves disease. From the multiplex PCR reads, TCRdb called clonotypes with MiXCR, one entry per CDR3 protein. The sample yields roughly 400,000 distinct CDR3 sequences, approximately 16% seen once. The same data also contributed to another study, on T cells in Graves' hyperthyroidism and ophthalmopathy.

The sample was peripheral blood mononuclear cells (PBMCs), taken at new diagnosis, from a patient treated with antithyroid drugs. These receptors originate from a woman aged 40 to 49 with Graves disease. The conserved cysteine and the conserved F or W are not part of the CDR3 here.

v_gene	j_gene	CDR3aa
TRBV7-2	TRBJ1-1	ASSSQGGLAF
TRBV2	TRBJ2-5	ASSVVETQY
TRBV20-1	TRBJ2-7	SARGRLAHPYEQY
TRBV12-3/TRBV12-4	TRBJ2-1	ASSYSGSGYNEQF
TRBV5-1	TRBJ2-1	ASSPLDSFLREQF
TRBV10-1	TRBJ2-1	ASSESVEQF
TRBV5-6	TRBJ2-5	ASSLAGLAGSQETQY
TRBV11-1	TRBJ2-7	ASSFSGHSYEQY
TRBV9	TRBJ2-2	ASSVDSGMLTGELF
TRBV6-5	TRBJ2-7	ASSYSPGSYEQY
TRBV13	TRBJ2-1	ASSLGGTYPYNEQF
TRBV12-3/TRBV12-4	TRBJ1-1	ASSPGTRGTEAF
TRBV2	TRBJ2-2	ASGRDRLDTGELF
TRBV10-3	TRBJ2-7	AISESGRVREQY
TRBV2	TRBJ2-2	ASSDLAGAGELF
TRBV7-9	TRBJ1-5	ATSRDANNQPQH
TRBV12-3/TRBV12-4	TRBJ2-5	ASSPLGAHGETQY